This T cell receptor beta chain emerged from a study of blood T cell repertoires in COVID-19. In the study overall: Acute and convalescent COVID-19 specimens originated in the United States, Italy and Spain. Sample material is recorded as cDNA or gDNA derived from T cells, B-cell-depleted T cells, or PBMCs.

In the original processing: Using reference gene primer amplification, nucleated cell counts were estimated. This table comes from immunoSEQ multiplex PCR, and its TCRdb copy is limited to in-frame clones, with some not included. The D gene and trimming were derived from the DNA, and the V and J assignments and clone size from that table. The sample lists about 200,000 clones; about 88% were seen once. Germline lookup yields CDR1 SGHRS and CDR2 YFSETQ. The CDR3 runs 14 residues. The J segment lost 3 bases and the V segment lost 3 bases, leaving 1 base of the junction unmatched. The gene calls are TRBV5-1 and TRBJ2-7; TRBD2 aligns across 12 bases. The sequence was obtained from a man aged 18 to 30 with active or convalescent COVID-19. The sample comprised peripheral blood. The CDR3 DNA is TGCGCCAGCAGCTCGACTAGCGGGAGCTACGAGCAGTACTTC. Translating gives CASSSTSGSYEQYF.